This TCR beta chain was sequenced in a study of beta chain features in type 1 diabetes. Points from the study as a whole: High TCR expression in some cells could lead to their over-representation in cDNA sequencing.

The whole isolated RNA underwent reverse transcription, so sequencing captured expressed TCRB transcripts. Data came from immunoSEQ multiplex PCR; TCRdb stores just in-frame clones and leaves some out. The repertoire holds about 230,000 clones, with roughly 9.6% as singletons. CDR3 size: 13 residues. V lost 0 bases and J 6 bases, leaving 9 bases between the germline ends. From germline, CDR1 is MNHEY and CDR2 SVGAGI. Cell sorting via CD45RO/CCR7/CD25/CD127/CD95/CD27 was performed to obtain CD4+ naive, central memory, regulatory and stem cell-like memory cells. Each sorted population was over 98% pure. Turning to this clone: Its antigen is currently unknown.

Sequences were obtained from naive CD4+ T cells from blood. J is TRBJ2-7 and V is TRBV6-5; a possible D gene is TRBD2 (6 bases). This receptor was identified in a woman aged 18-29 years in good health. The CDR3 region has the DNA TGTGCCAGCAGTTACTCGACTAGTGGCGAGCAGTACTTC. Translating gives CASSYSTSGEQYF.